Listed below are T cell receptor beta chains from one sample, sequenced in a study of PD-1 blockade in classical Hodgkin lymphoma. Generated by immunoSEQ multiplex PCR, the TCRdb table keeps only in-frame clones and is missing some. This table has some 10,000 clones, about 85% appearing once. The material sequenced was CD8+ T cells from blood, taken before the fourth cycle of nivolumab. The receptors were gathered from a human donor with classical Hodgkin lymphoma. The donor label of this sample is uncertain. Each CDR3 is given with its conserved first and last residue. A D gene is named only where the DNA matches it firmly. Clone size, where shown, is once, few, many, or a class for clones that have expanded.

j_call | d_call | v_call | clone_size | cdr3_aa | cdr3_nt
TRBJ2-1 | . | TRBV6-1 | . | CASSYYSGNEQFF | TGTGCCAGCAGTTATTATAGCGGCAATGAGCAGTTCTTC
TRBJ2-5 | . | TRBV19 | . | CASSMWGSPRETQYF | TGTGCCAGTAGTATGTGGGGGAGTCCGCGGGAGACCCAGTACTTC
TRBJ2-3 | . | TRBV28 | . | CASSPLRDVTDTQYF | TGTGCCAGCAGTCCTCTCCGGGACGTAACAGATACGCAGTATTTT
TRBJ2-7 | . | TRBV30 | . | CAWSVGTFLWYEQYF | TGTGCCTGGAGTGTAGGGACATTTCTTTGGTACGAGCAGTACTTC
TRBJ1-4 | . | TRBV30 | . | CACARGARVRGEKLFF | TGTGCCTGTGCACGGGGGGCCAGGGTGCGGGGTGAAAAACTGTTTTTT
TRBJ2-5 | . | TRBV6-4 | . | CASSSWGPQETQYF | TGTGCCAGCAGCTCCTGGGGGCCCCAAGAGACCCAGTACTTC
TRBJ1-1 | . | TRBV2 | . | CASSEVETEAFF | TGTGCCAGCAGTGAAGTGGAGACTGAAGCTTTCTTT
TRBJ2-7 | . | TRBV5-4 | . | CASSFPDSYEQYF | TGTGCCAGCAGCTTCCCGGACAGCTACGAGCAGTACTTC
TRBJ2-2 | . | TRBV6-4 | . | CASSEDERDTGELFF | TGTGCCAGCAGTGAGGACGAGCGCGACACCGGGGAGCTGTTTTTT
TRBJ1-2 | . | TRBV19 | . | CASSKMYGDGYTF | TGTGCCAGTAGTAAAATGTACGGGGATGGCTACACCTTC
TRBJ1-3 | TRBD1 | TRBV4-3 | . | CASSQETGVSSGNTIYF | TGCGCCAGCAGCCAAGAAACAGGGGTTAGCTCTGGAAACACCATATATTTT
TRBJ2-1 | . | TRBV5-1 | . | CASSLSGTEYNEQFF | TGCGCCAGCAGCTTGTCCGGGACGGAGTACAATGAGCAGTTCTTC
TRBJ1-2 | TRBD1 | TRBV27 | . | CASTPGRGLSGYTF | TGTGCCAGCACCCCCGGGAGGGGGCTGAGCGGCTACACCTTC
TRBJ2-3 | . | TRBV7-2 | . | CASSLVADTQYF | TGTGCCAGCAGCTTAGTGGCAGATACGCAGTATTTT
TRBJ2-7 | . | TRBV11-2 | . | CASSLAGRWLAFYEQYF | TGTGCCAGCAGCTTAGCGGGAAGATGGCTAGCCTTCTACGAGCAGTACTTC
TRBJ1-5 | . | TRBV6-1 | few | CASSEFGESQHF | TGTGCCAGCAGTGAATTTGGGGAGTCCCAGCATTTT
TRBJ2-3 | . | TRBV4-3 | . | CASSQDSASTDTQYF | TGCGCCAGCAGCCAAGATAGTGCTAGCACAGATACGCAGTATTTT
TRBJ2-3 | TRBD1 | TRBV4-1 | . | CASSQKTGGTDTQYF | TGCGCCAGCAGCCAAAAGACAGGGGGCACAGATACGCAGTATTTT
TRBJ1-2 | . | TRBV7-9 | few | CASSLGQGREHGYTF | TGTGCCAGCAGCTTAGGGCAGGGGAGAGAGCATGGCTACACCTTC
TRBJ1-1 | TRBD1 | TRBV7-9 | . | CASSSRTGMNTEAFF | TGTGCCAGCAGCTCACGGACAGGAATGAACACTGAAGCTTTCTTT
TRBJ2-7 | TRBD2 | TRBV4-3 | . | CASSHFAGGGGQYF | TGCGCCAGCAGCCATTTCGCGGGAGGAGGAGGGCAGTACTTC
TRBJ2-7 | . | TRBV2 | . | CASTTLEQYF | TGTGCCAGCACGACTCTCGAGCAGTACTTC
TRBJ1-1 | TRBD1 | TRBV2 | . | CASRTGQGLTEAFF | TGTGCCAGCAGAACCGGACAGGGTCTCACTGAAGCTTTCTTT
TRBJ2-7 | TRBD1 | TRBV5-1 | . | CASSLSGTERHEQYF | TGCGCCAGCAGCCTATCTGGGACAGAAAGGCACGAGCAGTACTTC
TRBJ1-2 | TRBD1 | TRBV25-1 | . | CASSGGQVYGYTF | TGTGCCAGCAGTGGGGGACAGGTCTATGGCTACACCTTC
TRBJ2-1 | TRBD1 | TRBV4-1 | . | CASSPTGQGGNEQFF | TGCGCCAGCAGCCCGACCGGACAGGGGGGCAATGAGCAGTTCTTC
TRBJ2-4 | . | TRBV19 | . | CASSPALGTKNIQYF | TGTGCCAGTAGCCCGGCCCTCGGGACCAAAAACATTCAGTACTTC
TRBJ2-3 | . | TRBV6-5 | . | CASSSRRLWDTQYF | TGTGCCAGCAGTTCCCGGAGGCTGTGGGATACGCAGTATTTT
TRBJ2-1 | . | TRBV7-9 | . | CASSNTLLYNEQFF | TGTGCCAGCAGTAACACCTTGCTCTACAATGAGCAGTTCTTC
TRBJ2-7 | . | TRBV30 | . | CAWNLPGPHYEQYF | TGTGCCTGGAACCTACCGGGACCGCACTACGAGCAGTACTTC